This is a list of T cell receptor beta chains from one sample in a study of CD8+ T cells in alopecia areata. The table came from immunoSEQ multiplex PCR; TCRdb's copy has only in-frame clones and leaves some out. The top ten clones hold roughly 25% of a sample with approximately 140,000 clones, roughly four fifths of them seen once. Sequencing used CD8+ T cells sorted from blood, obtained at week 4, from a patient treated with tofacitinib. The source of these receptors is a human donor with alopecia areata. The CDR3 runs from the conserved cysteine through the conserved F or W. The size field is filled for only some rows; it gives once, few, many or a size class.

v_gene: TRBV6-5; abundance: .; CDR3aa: CASSYRQRYGYTF
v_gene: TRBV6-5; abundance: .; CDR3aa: CASSYSVEPNQPQHF
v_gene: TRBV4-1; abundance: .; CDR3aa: CASSQVGGLADTQYF
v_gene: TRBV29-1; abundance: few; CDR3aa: CSVEVGTEVVGTQYF
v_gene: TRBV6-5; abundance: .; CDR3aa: CASSSPAASYEQYF
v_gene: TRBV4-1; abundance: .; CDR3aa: CASSLLGLSYNEQFF
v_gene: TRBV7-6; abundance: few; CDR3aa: CASSLGPGMEQETQYF
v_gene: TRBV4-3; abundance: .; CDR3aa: CASSPTSGVPYEQYF
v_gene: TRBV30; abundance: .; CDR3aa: CAWRDRGPF
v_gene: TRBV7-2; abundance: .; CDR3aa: CASSWDSYEQFF
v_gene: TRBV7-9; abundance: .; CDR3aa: CASSQPGQGHEQFF
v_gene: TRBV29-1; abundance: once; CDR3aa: CSVRDASTDTQYF
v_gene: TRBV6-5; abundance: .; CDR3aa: CASSYSRTRGPYEQYF
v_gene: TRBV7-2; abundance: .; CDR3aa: CASSSDRSSYEQYF
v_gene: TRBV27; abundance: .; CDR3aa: CASSWGSGGYYNEQFF
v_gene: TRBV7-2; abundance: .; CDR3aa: CASSFRGVNEQFF
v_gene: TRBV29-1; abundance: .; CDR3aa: CSVLAGGPTDTQYF
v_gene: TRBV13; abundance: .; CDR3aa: CASSGRTGLTDTQYF
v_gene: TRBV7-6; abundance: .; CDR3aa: CASSPREGGSSYEQYF
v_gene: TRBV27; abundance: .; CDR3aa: CASSLLGGPGTEAFF
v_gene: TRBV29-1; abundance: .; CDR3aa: CSVPGVTGELFF
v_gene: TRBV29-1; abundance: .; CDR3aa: CSVEVVDTQYF
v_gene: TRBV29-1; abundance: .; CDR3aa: CSVEDPGQEILYEQYF
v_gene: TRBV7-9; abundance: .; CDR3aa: CASSPSGTGGAKQYF
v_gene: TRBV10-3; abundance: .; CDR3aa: CATGTSGGSTDTQYF
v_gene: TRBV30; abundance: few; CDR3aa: CAWTKMTGELETQYF
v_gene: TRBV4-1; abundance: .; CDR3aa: CASSPPGGGKASYEQYF
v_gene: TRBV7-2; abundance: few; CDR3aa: CASSGGQGFSYNEQFF
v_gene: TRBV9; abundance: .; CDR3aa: CASSATGTPTIETQYF